Below are 9 T cell receptor beta chains sequenced from a single sample in a study of CD4+ T cells in melanoma. TCRdb's table, derived via immunoSEQ multiplex PCR, lists solely in-frame clones and lacks some. The sample holds 140,000 or so clones, 92% seen once. These receptors were collected from a human donor with melanoma.

The CDR3: CASSPDGNYGYTF. CDR3 DNA: TGTGCCAGCAGCCCGGACGGTAACTATGGCTACACCTTC. The chain links TRBV5-6 to TRBJ1-2; D remains unclear. Trimming stripped 4 bases from V and 1 base from J, with 8 bases between. Germline CDR1 reads SGHDT; CDR2 reads YYEEEE. The CDR3 is 13 residues long.

The V and J genes are TRBV5-1 and TRBJ2-7; 11 nucleotides align to TRBD1. V was pared by 5 bases and J by 12 bases, with 10 bases of the junction left unmatched. The CDR3 length is 13 residues. Germline CDR1 is SGHRS and CDR2 is YFSETQ. CDR3 DNA sequence: TGCGCCAGCAGTGTGGGACAGGGGGAAGTACGGTACTTC. Its translation: CASSVGQGEVRYF.

The chain joins TRBV19 to TRBJ2-1; possibly TRBD1 for D (5 bases). The V and J ends lost 1 base and 8 bases respectively, with 9 bases between them. This CDR3 is 13 amino acids long. Germline loops: CDR1 LNHDA, CDR2 SQIVND (reference sequence). CDR3 DNA: TGTGCCAGTAGTATAGTTCAGGGTTATGAGCAGTTCTTC. It is translated as CASSIVQGYEQFF.

V gene TRBV2 combines with J gene TRBJ1-2; TRBD1 is a possible D gene (6 bases). The CDR3 has 17 residues. V was clipped by 6 bases and J by 0 bases, with 20 bases between them. The germline V gene has CDR1 SNHLY and CDR2 FYNNEI. The CDR3 bases are TGTGCCAGCAGACACGGACAGCCTAGTGGAGCTAACTATGGCTACACCTTC. Translation: CASRHGQPSGANYGYTF.

The V call is TRBV30, the J call TRBJ2-7; 10 positions agree with TRBD2. The V segment lost 8 bases and the J segment 4 bases; nucleotides outside the gene matches: 5. The germline CDR1 and CDR2 sequences are GTSNPN and SVGIG (reference sequence). The CDR3 contains 12 residues. The CDR3 region has the DNA TGTGCCGGAACACTAGCGGGATACGAGCAGTACTTC. Translated: CAGTLAGYEQYF.

J is TRBJ2-1 and V is TRBV6-1; D gene unclear. V was pared by 5 bases and J by 6 bases, with 11 bases between. This CDR3 contains 13 residues. Germline loops: CDR1 MNHNS, CDR2 SASEGT. DNA of the CDR3: TGTGCCAGCAGTAGGGTGGCCCTCAATGAGCAGTTCTTC. Translated, it gives CASSRVALNEQFF.

Here the CDR3 DNA reads TGTGCCATCAGTGAGTCTGATGCGGGCTACGAGCAGTACTTC. Residues: CAISESDAGYEQYF. The V and J genes are TRBV10-3 and TRBJ2-7; D possibly corresponds to TRBD2 (5 bases). With 0 bases removed from V and 3 bases from J, the gap between germline ends came to 9 bases. Germline V gene data show CDR1 as ENHRY and CDR2 as SYGVKD. There are 14 residues in the CDR3.

The gene calls are TRBV4-1 and TRBJ1-3, with D possibly matching TRBD1 (5 bases). The CDR3 has 14 amino acids. Trimming stripped 6 bases from V and 3 bases from J, with 12 bases between. CDR1 and CDR2 (germline): MGHRA, YSYEKL. CDR3 in DNA: TGCGCCAGCAGACAGGTGGGAGGTGGAAACACCATATATTTT. Its translation: CASRQVGGGNTIYF.

This clone was observed a few times. The V gene is TRBV28, the J gene TRBJ1-5; D uncertain. V lost 6 bases and J lost 6, with 18 bases in between. In germline, CDR1 is MDHEN, CDR2 SYDVKM. CDR3 length equals 15 residues. CDR3 sequence reads: CASSSEGGGSQPQHF. CDR3 bases: TGTGCCAGCAGCTCCGAGGGTGGTGGGAGTCAGCCCCAGCATTTT.